The T cell receptor (beta chain) under discussion was sequenced for a study of blood T cell repertoires in COVID-19. Study context: Acute-phase and convalescent COVID-19 samples originated in the United States, Italy and Spain. PBMCs, B-cell-depleted T cells, or T cells provided the cDNA or gDNA that made up the material.

Original data processing: Cell counts per sample came from amplifying reference gene primers. The table came from immunoSEQ multiplex PCR; TCRdb's copy has only in-frame clones and leaves some out. The V and J calls and clone size were taken over from that table, and D and trimming were inferred from the DNA. The table has about 200,000 clones, about four fifths seen once; the top ten hold 7.8%. Seattle's enrolled individuals joined amid active infection and were then monitored longitudinally. Trimming removed 5 bases at V and 6 bases at J, with 11 bases between. This CDR3 region has 14 residues. Germline loops: CDR1 MNHNY, CDR2 SVGAGI (reference sequence).

Sequenced: peripheral blood. The V and J genes are TRBV6-6 and TRBJ1-6, with TRBD1 as a possible D gene (5 bases). This clonotype originated in a woman aged 55-69 years with COVID-19, enrolled during active disease. The CDR3 sequence: CASSPKQGNSPLHF. CDR3 nucleotide sequence: TGTGCCAGCAGTCCAAAGCAGGGTAATTCACCCCTCCACTTT.